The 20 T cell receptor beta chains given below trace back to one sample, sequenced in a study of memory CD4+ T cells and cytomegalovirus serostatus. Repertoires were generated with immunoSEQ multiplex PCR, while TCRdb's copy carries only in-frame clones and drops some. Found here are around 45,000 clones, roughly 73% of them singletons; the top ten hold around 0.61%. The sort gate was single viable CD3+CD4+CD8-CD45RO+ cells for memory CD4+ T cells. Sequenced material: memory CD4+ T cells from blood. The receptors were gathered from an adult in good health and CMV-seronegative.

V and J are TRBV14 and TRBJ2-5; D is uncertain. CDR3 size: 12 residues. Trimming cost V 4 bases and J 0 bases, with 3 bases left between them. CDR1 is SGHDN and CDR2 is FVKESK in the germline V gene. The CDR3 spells CASSRYQETQYF. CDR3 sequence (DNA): TGTGCCAGCAGCCGGTACCAAGAGACCCAGTACTTC.

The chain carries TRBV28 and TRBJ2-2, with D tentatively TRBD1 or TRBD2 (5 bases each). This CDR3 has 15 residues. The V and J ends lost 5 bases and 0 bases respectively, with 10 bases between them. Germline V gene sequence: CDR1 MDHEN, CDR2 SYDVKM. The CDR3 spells CASSRTGPNTGELFF. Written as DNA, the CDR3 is TGTGCCAGCAGTCGGACGGGGCCGAACACCGGGGAGCTGTTTTTT.

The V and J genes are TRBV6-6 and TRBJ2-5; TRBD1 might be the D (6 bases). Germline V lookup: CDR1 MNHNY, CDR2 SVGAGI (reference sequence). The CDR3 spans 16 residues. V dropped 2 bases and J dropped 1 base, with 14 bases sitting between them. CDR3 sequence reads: CASSYGSGAAQETQYF. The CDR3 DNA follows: TGTGCCAGCAGTTACGGTTCAGGGGCCGCCCAAGAGACCCAGTACTTC.

Here the CDR3 DNA reads TGTGCCATCAGTGACCGTCAAGGGGACAGGGGGACGTTTGATACGCAGTATTTT. Translation: CAISDRQGDRGTFDTQYF. This chain uses TRBV10-3 with TRBJ2-3; 11 bases map to TRBD1. The CDR3 sequence is 18 residues long. Germline V gene lookup returns CDR1 ENHRY and CDR2 SYGVKD. V lost 3 bases, J lost 6 bases, and 14 bases stayed unmatched.

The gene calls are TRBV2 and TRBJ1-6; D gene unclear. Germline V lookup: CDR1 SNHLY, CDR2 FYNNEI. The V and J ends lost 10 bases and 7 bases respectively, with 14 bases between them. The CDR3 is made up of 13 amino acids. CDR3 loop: CATLRESNSPLHF. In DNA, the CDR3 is TGTGCCACCCTACGGGAATCCAATTCACCCCTCCACTTT.

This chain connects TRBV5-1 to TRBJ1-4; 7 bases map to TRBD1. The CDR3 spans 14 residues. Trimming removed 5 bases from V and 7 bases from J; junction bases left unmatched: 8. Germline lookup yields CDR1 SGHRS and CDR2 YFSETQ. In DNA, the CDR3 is TGCGCCAGCAGTTTTGGGACAGCCACTGAAAAACTGTTTTTT. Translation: CASSFGTATEKLFF.

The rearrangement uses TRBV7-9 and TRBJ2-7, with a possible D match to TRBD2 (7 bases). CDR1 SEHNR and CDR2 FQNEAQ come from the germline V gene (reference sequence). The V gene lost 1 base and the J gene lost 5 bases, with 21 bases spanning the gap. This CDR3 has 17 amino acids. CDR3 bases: TGTGCCAGCAGCTTAGTTCTTTCGGGGGGCGTCTCAAACGAGCAGTACTTC. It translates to CASSLVLSGGVSNEQYF. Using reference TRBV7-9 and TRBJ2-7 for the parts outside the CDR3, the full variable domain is DTGVSQNPRHKITKRGQNVTFRCDPISEHNRLYWYRQTLGQGPEFLTYFQNEAQLEKSRLLSDRFSAERPKGSFSTLEIQRTEQGDSAMYLCASSLVLSGGVSNEQYFGPGTRLTVT.

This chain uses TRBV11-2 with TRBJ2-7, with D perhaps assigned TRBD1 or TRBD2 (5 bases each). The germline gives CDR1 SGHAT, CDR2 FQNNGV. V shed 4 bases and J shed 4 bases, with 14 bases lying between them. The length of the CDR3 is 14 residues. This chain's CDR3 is CASSSTRGGYEQYF. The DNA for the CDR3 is TGTGCCAGCAGCTCCACAAGGGGCGGGTACGAGCAGTACTTC.

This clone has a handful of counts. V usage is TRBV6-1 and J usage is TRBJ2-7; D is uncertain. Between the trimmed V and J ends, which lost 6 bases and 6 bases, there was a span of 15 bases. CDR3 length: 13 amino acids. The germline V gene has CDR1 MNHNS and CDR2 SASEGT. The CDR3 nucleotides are TGTGCCAGCAGCCCGACTCCGGCGACCGAGCAGTACTTC. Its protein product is CASSPTPATEQYF.

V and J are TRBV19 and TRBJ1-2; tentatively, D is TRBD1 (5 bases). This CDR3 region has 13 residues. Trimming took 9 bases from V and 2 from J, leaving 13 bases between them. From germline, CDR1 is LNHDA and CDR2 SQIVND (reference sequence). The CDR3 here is CASKVGGNYGYTF. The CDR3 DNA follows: TGTGCCAGCAAGGTGGGGGGGAACTATGGCTACACCTTC. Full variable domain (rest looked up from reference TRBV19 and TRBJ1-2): DGGITQSPKYLFRKEGQNVTLSCEQNLNHDAMYWYRQDPGQGLRLIYYSQIVNDFQKGDIAEGYSVSREKKESFPLTVTSAQKNPTAFYLCASKVGGNYGYTFGSGTRLTVV.

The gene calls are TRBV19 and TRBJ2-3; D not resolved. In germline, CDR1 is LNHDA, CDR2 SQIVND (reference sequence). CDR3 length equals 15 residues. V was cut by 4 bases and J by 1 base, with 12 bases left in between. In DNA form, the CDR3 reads TGTGCCAGTAGTAGGAATAGAAGGGGCACAGATACGCAGTATTTT. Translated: CASSRNRRGTDTQYF.

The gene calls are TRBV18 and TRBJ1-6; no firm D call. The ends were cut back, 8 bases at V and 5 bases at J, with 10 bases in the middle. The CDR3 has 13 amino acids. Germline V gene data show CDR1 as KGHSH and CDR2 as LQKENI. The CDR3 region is CASAASDNSPLHF. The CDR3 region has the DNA TGTGCCAGCGCCGCTTCGGATAATTCACCCCTCCACTTT. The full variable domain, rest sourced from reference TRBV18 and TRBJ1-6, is NAGVMQNPRHLVRRRGQEARLRCSPMKGHSHVYWYRQLPEEGLKFMVYLQKENIIDESGMPKERFSAEFPKEGPSILRIQQVVRGDSAAYFCASAASDNSPLHFGNGTRLTVT.

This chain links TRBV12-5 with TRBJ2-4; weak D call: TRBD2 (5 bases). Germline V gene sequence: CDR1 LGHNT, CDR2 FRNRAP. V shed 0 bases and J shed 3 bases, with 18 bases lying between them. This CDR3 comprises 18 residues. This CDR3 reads CASGLVLDPSRRKNIQYF. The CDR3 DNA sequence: TGTGCTAGTGGTTTGGTACTGGATCCTAGCAGACGCAAAAACATTCAGTACTTC.

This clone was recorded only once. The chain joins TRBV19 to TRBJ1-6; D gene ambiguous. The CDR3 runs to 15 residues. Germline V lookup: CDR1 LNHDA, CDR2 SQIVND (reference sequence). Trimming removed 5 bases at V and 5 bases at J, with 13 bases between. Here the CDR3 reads CASSPSGSNNSPLHF. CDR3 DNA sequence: TGTGCCAGTAGTCCATCGGGAAGTAATAATTCACCCCTCCACTTT.

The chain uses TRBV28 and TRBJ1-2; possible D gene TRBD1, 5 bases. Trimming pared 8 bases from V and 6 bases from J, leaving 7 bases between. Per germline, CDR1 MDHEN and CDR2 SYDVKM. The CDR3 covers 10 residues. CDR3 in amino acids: CASSGNGYTF. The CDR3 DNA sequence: TGTGCCAGCTCAGGGAATGGCTACACCTTC.

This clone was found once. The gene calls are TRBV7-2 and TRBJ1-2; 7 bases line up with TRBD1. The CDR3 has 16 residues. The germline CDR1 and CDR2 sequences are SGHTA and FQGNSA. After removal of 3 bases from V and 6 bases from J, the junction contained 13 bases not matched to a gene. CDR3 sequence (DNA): TGTGCCAGCAGCTTCCTTGGAGGGGGCGCCGGCGATGGCTACACCTTC. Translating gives CASSFLGGGAGDGYTF.

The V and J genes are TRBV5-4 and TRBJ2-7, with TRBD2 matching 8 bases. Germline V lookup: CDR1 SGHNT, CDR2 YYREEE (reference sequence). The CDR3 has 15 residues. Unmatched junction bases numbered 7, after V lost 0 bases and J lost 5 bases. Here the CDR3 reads CASSLGDSGVDEQYF. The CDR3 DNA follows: TGTGCCAGCAGCTTGGGGGATAGCGGGGTCGACGAGCAGTACTTC.

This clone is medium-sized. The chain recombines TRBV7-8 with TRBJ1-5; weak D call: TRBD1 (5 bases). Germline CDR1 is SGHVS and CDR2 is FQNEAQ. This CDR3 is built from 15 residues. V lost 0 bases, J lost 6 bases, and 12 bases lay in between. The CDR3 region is CASSLAEGPGQPQHF. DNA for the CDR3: TGTGCCAGCAGCTTAGCGGAGGGGCCGGGTCAGCCCCAGCATTTT.

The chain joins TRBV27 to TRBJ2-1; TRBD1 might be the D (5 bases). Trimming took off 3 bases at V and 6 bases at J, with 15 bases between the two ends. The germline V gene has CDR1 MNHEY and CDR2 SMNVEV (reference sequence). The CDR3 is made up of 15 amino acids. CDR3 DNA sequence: TGTGCCAGCAGTTTCCCCGGACAAACGGTCAATGAGCAGTTCTTC. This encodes CASSFPGQTVNEQFF.

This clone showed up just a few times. In DNA form, the CDR3 reads TGTGCCAGCAGCGTAGGAGTTACGGGGTCACCCCTCCACTTT. The encoded protein is CASSVGVTGSPLHF. The chain joins TRBV9 to TRBJ1-6; no clear D. Germline values: CDR1 SGDLS, CDR2 YYNGEE. V lost 0 bases and J 10 bases, leaving 11 bases between the germline ends. The CDR3 length is 14 residues.